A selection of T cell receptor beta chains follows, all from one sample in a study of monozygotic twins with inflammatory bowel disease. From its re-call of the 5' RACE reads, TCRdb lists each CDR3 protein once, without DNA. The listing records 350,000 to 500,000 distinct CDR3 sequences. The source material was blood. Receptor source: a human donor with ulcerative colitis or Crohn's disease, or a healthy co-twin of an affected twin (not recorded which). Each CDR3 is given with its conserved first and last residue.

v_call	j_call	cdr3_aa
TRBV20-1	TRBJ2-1	CSARDWDSLSSYNEQFF
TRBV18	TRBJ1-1	CASSPGANTEAFF
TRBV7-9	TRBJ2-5	CASSPMTSGSGETQYF
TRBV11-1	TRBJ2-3	CASSLAASGSTDTQYF
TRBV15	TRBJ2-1	CATTVRLAVYNEQFF
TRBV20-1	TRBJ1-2	CSATAGTSNYGYTF
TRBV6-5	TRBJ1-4	CASSFSAPNEKLFF
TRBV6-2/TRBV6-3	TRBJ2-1	CASSYSGTSGSYNEQFF
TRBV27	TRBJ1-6	CASSLAINSPLHF
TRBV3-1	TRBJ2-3	CASSLQGLAGGKNTQYF
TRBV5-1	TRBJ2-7	CASSPSGTVGEQYF
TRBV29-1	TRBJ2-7	CSVISGQGFYEQYF
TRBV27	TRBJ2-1	CASSSSPGQGRNEQFF
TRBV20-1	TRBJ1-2	CSATQGGYGYTF
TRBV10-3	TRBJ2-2	CAISELGPAGELFF
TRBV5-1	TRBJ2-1	CASSSRLAGGHYNEQFF